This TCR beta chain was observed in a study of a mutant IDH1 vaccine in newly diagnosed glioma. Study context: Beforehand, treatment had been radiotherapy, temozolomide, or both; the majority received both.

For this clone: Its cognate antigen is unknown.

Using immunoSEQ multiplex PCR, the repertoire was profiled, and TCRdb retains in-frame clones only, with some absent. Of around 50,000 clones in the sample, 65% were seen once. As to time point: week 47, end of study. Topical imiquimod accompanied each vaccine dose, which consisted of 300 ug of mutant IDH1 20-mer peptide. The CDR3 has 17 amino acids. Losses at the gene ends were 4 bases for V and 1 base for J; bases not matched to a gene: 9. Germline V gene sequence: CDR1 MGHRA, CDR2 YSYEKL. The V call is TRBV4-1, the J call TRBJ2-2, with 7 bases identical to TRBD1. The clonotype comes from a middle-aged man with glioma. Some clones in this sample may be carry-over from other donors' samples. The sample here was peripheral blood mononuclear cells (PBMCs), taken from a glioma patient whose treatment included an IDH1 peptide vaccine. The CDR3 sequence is CASSLKGGAGNTGELFF. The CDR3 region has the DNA TGCGCCAGCAGCCTTAAAGGGGGCGCCGGGAACACCGGGGAGCTGTTTTTT.